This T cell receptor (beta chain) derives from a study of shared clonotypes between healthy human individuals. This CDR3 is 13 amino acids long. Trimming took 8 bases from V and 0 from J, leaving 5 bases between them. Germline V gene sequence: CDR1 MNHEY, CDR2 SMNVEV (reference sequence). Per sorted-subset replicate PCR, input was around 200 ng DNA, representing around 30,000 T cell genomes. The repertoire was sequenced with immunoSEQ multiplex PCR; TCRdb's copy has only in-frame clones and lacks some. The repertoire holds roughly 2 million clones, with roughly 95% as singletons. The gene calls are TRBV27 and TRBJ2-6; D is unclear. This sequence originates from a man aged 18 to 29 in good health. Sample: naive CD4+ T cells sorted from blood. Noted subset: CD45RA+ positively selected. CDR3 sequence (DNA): TGTGCCAGCGGGGTCTCTGGGGCCAACGTCCTGACTTTC. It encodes CASGVSGANVLTF.